Sequencing of this T cell receptor beta chain was carried out in a study of cytomegalovirus exposure and HLA in healthy donors. The V end lost 7 bases, the J end lost 3 bases, and 15 bases lay between the germline ends. Germline CDR1 is SEHNR and CDR2 is FQNEAQ (reference sequence). The CDR3 is made up of 14 amino acids. 13 Jbeta primers and 60 Vbeta primers were used for the PCR. The method was immunoSEQ multiplex PCR; TCRdb's version includes in-frame clones alone and lacks a portion of them. Here the sample spans 150,000 to 190,000 clones, approximately 77% being singletons. This TCR derives from a man younger than 30 in good health and CMV-seronegative. The chain couples TRBV7-9 to TRBJ1-1; D is uncertain. Sequencing was performed on PBMCs. CDR3 residues: CASTPSWRDTEAFF. DNA for the CDR3: TGTGCCAGCACCCCAAGCTGGCGGGACACTGAAGCTTTCTTT.